The next 18 T cell receptor beta chains were all read from a single sample in a study of shared clonotypes between healthy human individuals. Here immunoSEQ multiplex PCR was the method, and the copy in TCRdb shows in-frame clones only, minus some. The sample lists approximately 500,000 clones; approximately 81% were seen once. Material for sequencing was PBMCs. The receptor set was obtained from a woman aged 40-49 years in good health. Some clones in this sample may be carry-over from other donors' samples.

CDR3: CATSRDGDNQPQHF. The CDR3 DNA reads as TGTGCCACCAGCAGGGACGGCGACAATCAGCCCCAGCATTTT. The chain is built from TRBV15 and TRBJ1-5; D unresolved. Germline loops: CDR1 LNHNV, CDR2 YYDKDF (reference sequence). The CDR3 sequence is 14 residues long. V lost 3 bases, J lost 3 bases, and 9 bases lay in between.

Comment on this clone: Given a far larger clone just one base away, this is likely a sequencing read error. The genes are TRBV4-3 and TRBJ1-2; 7 bases are a match to TRBD1. The V gene's germline CDR1 is LGHNA and CDR2 YSLEER. The CDR3 runs to 15 residues. The CDR3 reads CAGSQDAEGALGYTF. CDR3 nucleotides: TGCGCCGGCAGCCAAGATGCCGAGGGGGCTTTGGGCTACACCTTC.

A note on this clone: It may be a read error: a sequence one base away is much more abundant. The chain links TRBV5-4 to TRBJ1-2; D might be TRBD1 (6 bases). The V gene's germline CDR1 is SGHNT and CDR2 YYREEE (reference sequence). The CDR3 sequence is 13 residues long. Trimming pared 4 bases from V and 2 bases from J, leaving 9 bases between. The CDR3: CASSPDRNYGYTF. CDR3 bases: TGTGCCAGCAGCCCGGACAGAAACTATGGCTACACCTTC.

The chain couples TRBV6-5 to TRBJ1-1; no clear D. CDR1 is MNHEY, CDR2 SVGAGI, per germline. Trimming pared 6 bases from V and 1 base from J, leaving 9 bases between. The CDR3 extends over 13 amino acids. The CDR3, as DNA: TGTGCCAGCAGGTTACAGCGGAACACTGAAGCTTTCTTT. Translation: CASRLQRNTEAFF.

The chain combines TRBV11-3 with TRBJ2-2; D is possibly TRBD1 (5 bases). CDR1 and CDR2 from the germline V gene are SGHNT and YENEEA. The length of the CDR3 is 15 residues. The V gene lost 5 bases and the J gene lost 0 bases, with 10 bases spanning the gap. CDR3 in amino acids: CASSIDSTNTGELFF. As DNA, the CDR3 is TGTGCCAGCAGCATTGACAGTACGAACACCGGGGAGCTGTTTTTT.

Points on this clone: The same CDR3 also results from other DNA sequences found in this sample. This chain connects TRBV7-2 to TRBJ2-7, with D perhaps TRBD1 or TRBD2 (6 bases each). CDR3 length: 12 residues. Trimming left V 6 bases short and J 3 bases short, with 9 bases between. CDR1 SGHTA and CDR2 FQGNSA come from the germline V gene. CDR3 DNA: TGTGCCAGCAGTGGAGGGGGCTACGAGCAGTACTTC. Translation gives CASSGGGYEQYF.

The chain uses TRBV27 and TRBJ1-2; no clear D gene. Between the trimmed V and J ends, which lost 3 bases and 3 bases, there was a span of 8 bases. The CDR3 sequence is 13 residues long. Germline CDR1 is MNHEY and CDR2 is SMNVEV (reference sequence). CDR3 loop: CASSLEGYYGYTF. CDR3 bases: TGTGCCAGCAGTTTGGAGGGATACTATGGCTACACCTTC.

This rearrangement joins TRBV28 to TRBJ2-3; D tentatively reads TRBD1 or TRBD2 (5 bases each). Deletions cut 4 bases from V and 1 base from J, with 9 bases between. In germline, CDR1 is MDHEN, CDR2 SYDVKM. CDR3 length: 14 residues. DNA for the CDR3: TGTGCCAGCAGTTGGGAGACAGGCACAGATACGCAGTATTTT. Translation gives CASSWETGTDTQYF.

The chain carries TRBV4-1 and TRBJ2-7; 10 nucleotides line up with TRBD1. The germline V gene encodes CDR1 MGHRA and CDR2 YSYEKL. The CDR3 is made up of 13 amino acids. With 3 bases clipped from V and 11 bases from J, the junction kept 7 bases outside the gene matches. CDR3: CASSHLGQGEKYF. The CDR3, as DNA: TGCGCCAGCAGCCACCTAGGACAGGGGGAAAAGTACTTC.

This clone was counted once. The chain is built from TRBV11-3 and TRBJ2-1; D is unresolved. Trimming took 1 base from V and 2 from J, leaving 6 bases between them. CDR1 and CDR2 (germline): SGHNT, YENEEA. The CDR3 covers 14 residues. The CDR3 DNA reads as TGTGCCAGCAGCTTAGCGTCTACCTACAATGAGCAGTTCTTC. Its translation is CASSLASTYNEQFF. Drawing the rest from reference TRBV11-3 and TRBJ2-1, the complete variable domain is EAGVVQSPRYKIIEKKQPVAFWCNPISGHNTLYWYLQNLGQGPELLIRYENEEAVDDSQLPKDRFSAERLKGVDSTLKIQPAELGDSAVYLCASSLASTYNEQFFGPGTRLTVL.

Comments on this clone: A far larger clone is only one base removed, so a read error is likely. Distinct nucleotide sequences in the sample also encode this CDR3. The chain has TRBV29-1 and TRBJ1-1; D gene uncertain. V dropped 8 bases and J dropped 1 base, with 8 bases sitting between them. The CDR3 consists of 11 residues. Germline loops: CDR1 SQVTM, CDR2 ANQGSEA. DNA for the CDR3: TGCAGCATTGCAGGGAACACTGAAGCTTTCTTT. Translated: CSIAGNTEAFF.

V usage is TRBV29-1 and J usage is TRBJ2-5; D is unresolved. Looked up from germline, CDR1 is SQVTM and CDR2 is ANQGSEA. The CDR3 loop spans 12 amino acids. Trimming left V 4 bases short and J 2 bases short, with 8 bases between. The CDR3: CSVGALQETQYF. The CDR3 coding sequence is TGCAGCGTTGGGGCACTTCAAGAGACCCAGTACTTC.

The V gene is TRBV6-6, the J gene TRBJ1-3; D uncertain. Germline CDR1 is MNHNY and CDR2 is SVGAGI (reference sequence). The CDR3 is made up of 13 amino acids. V was clipped by 0 bases and J by 3 bases, with 3 bases between them. The CDR3 DNA follows: TGTGCCAGCAGTTACTCAAGTGGAAACACCATATATTTT. It yields the protein CASSYSSGNTIYF.

The chain has TRBV18 and TRBJ2-1; weak D call: TRBD2 (5 bases). CDR1 and CDR2 (germline): KGHSH, LQKENI. V was trimmed by 3 bases and J by 0 bases, leaving 9 bases between them. This CDR3 region has 15 residues. DNA of the CDR3: TGTGCCAGCTCACCGCGCGGGTACTCCTACAATGAGCAGTTCTTC. Translation gives CASSPRGYSYNEQFF.

Turning to this clone: A far larger clone is off by one base, so a read error is likely. The V call is TRBV10-2, the J call TRBJ1-5; tentatively, D is TRBD1 (6 bases). The CDR3 contains 14 residues. V was shortened by 8 bases and J by 5 bases, with 16 bases between the two germline ends. Germline lookup yields CDR1 WSHSY and CDR2 SAAADI. CDR3 in amino acids: CASGSRTVYQPQHF. As DNA, the CDR3 is TGCGCCAGCGGTTCCAGGACAGTCTATCAGCCCCAGCATTTT.

A word on this clone: A much bigger clone sits one base away, suggesting this may be a read error. This sequence joins TRBV18 and TRBJ2-6, with D possibly TRBD1 on 6 matching bases. Germline CDR1 is KGHSH and CDR2 is LQKENI. The CDR3 consists of 18 residues. V was pared by 2 bases and J by 0 bases, with 14 bases between. As DNA, the CDR3 is TGTGCCAGCTCACCATGTACAGGGCGGATCTCTGGGGCCAACGTCCTGACTTTC. It yields the protein CASSPCTGRISGANVLTF.

Note on this clone: It differs at one base from a far larger clone, so likely a read error. The rearrangement links TRBV30 to TRBJ1-1; D is possibly TRBD1 (5 bases). The CDR3 totals 12 residues. Germline CDR1 reads GTSNPN; CDR2 reads SVGIG (reference sequence). V gave up 5 bases and J gave up 6 bases, with 13 bases separating them. The CDR3 sequence is CAWGEGRSEAFF. CDR3 DNA sequence: TGTGCCTGGGGCGAGGGGCGGTCTGAAGCTTTCTTT.

This clone was observed once. This is likely an artifact of a read error, given a far larger clone one base away. This specimen includes other DNA sequences encoding the same CDR3. The chain uses TRBV2 and TRBJ1-5; TRBD1 agrees at 8 bases. Trimming cost V 8 bases and J 11 bases; bases outside gene matches: 14. Per the germline V gene, CDR1 is SNHLY and CDR2 is FYNNEI. The CDR3 loop spans 14 amino acids. CDR3 sequence reads: CASGGQGASGSQHF. CDR3 sequence (DNA): TGTGCCAGCGGCGGACAGGGTGCGTCTGGGTCCCAGCATTTT.